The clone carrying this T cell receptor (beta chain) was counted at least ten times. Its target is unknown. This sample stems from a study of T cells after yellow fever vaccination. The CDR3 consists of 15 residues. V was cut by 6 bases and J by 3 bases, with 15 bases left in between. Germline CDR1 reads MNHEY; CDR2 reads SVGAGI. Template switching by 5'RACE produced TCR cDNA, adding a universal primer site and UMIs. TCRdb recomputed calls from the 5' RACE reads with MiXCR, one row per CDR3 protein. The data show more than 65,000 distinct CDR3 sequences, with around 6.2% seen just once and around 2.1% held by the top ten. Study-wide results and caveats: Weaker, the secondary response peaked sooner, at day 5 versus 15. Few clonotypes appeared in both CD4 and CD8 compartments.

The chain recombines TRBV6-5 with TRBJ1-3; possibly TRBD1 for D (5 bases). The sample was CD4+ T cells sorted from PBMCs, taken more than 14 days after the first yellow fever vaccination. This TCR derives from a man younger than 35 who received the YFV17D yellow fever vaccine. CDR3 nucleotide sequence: TGTGCCAGCAGCGACTCTGACAGTTTTGGAAACACCATATATTTT. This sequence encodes CASSDSDSFGNTIYF.